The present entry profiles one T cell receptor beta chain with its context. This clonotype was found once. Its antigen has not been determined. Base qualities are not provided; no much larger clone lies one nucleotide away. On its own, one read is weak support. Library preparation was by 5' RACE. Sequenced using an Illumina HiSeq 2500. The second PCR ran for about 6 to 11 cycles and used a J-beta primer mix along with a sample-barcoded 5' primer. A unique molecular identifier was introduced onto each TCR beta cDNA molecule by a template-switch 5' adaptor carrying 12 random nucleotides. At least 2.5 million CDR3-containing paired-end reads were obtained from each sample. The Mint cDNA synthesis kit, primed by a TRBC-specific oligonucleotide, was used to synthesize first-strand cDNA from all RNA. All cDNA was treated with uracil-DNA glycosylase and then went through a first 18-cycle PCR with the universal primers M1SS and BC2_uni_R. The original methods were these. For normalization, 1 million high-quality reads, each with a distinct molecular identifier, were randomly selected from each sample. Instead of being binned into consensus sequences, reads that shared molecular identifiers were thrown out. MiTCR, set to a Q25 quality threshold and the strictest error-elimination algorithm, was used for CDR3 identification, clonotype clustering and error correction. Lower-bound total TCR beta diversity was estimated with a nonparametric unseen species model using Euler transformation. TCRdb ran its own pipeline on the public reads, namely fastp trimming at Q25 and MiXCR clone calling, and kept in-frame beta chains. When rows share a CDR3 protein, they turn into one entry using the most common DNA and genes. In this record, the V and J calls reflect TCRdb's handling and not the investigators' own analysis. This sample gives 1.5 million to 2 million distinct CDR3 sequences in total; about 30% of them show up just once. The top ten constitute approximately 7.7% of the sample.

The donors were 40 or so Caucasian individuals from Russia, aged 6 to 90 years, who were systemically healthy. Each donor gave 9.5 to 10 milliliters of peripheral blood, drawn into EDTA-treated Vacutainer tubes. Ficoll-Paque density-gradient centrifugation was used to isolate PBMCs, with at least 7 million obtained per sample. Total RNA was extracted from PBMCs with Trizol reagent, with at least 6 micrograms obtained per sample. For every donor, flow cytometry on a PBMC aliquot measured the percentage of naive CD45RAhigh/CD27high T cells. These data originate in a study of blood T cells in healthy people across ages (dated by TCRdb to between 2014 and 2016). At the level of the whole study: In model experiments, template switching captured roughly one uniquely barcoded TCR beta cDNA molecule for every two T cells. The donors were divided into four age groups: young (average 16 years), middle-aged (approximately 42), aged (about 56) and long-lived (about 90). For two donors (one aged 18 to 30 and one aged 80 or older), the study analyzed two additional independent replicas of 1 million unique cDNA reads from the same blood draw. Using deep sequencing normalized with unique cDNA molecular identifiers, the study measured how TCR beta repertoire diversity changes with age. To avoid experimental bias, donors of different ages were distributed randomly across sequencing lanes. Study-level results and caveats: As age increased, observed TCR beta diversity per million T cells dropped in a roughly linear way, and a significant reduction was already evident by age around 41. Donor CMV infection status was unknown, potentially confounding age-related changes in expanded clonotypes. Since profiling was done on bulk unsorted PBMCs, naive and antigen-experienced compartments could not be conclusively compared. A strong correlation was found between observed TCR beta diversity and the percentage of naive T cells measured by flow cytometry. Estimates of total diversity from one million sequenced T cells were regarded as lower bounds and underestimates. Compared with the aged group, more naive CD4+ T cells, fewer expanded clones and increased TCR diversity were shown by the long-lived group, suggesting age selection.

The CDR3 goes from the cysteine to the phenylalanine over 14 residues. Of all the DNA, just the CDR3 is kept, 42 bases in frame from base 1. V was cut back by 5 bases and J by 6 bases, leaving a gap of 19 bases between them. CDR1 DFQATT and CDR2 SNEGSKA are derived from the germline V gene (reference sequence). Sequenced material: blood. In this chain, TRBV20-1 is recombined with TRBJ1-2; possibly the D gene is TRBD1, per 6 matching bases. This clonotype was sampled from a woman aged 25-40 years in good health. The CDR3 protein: CSASSGARNHGYTF. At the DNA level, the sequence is TGCAGTGCTTCCTCGGGGGCAAGGAACCATGGCTACACCTTC.